This TCR beta chain was sequenced during a study of T cells in Graves' hyperthyroidism and ophthalmopathy. Template material for amplifying TCR beta CDR3 regions consisted of RNA transcripts. Primed by the HTBI set, a first-round RT-PCR was run on the TCR CDR3. TCRdb reprocessed the multiplex PCR reads with MiXCR, giving one entry per CDR3 protein. The sample holds over 500,000 distinct CDR3 sequences; over 45% are singletons and the top ten take around 47%. For this clonotype: Its antigen is not identified. One base away lies a much larger clone, so this may be a sequencing read error.

Study-level results: Stable hyperthyroidism and ophthalmopathy were separated using 13 V-J signatures. Most thyroid clonotypes expanded above 0.001 appeared in blood too.

This CDR3 is built from 15 residues. With 4 bases removed from V and 4 bases from J, the gap between germline ends came to 18 bases. CDR1 is SGHRS and CDR2 is YFSETQ in the germline V gene. The receptor's source is an adult woman with Graves' disease, either hyperthyroidism or ophthalmopathy (not recorded which). The source material was peripheral blood or thyroid tissue (not recorded which). The chain has TRBV5-1 and TRBJ2-7, with D possibly TRBD2 on 7 matching bases. In nucleotides, the CDR3 is TGCGCCAGCAGCCTGAACAGGGAGGGCGGATACGAGCAGTACTTC. Translating gives CASSLNREGGYEQYF. Together with reference TRBV5-1 and TRBJ2-7, the CDR3 gives the full variable domain: KAGVTQTPRYLIKTRGQQVTLSCSPISGHRSVSWYQQTPGQGLQFLFEYFSETQRNKGNFPGRFSGRQFSNSRSEMNVSTLELGDSALYLCASSLNREGGYEQYFGPGTRLTVT.